This record looks at one T cell receptor (beta chain) sequence and its context. Its antigen is still unknown. The data originate from a study of OX40 agonist ivuxolimab in advanced cancers. Study context: Males comprised 82.7% of the group, whose mean age was about 60 years (range about 20 to 79). Participants could have had prior anti-PD-1, anti-PD-L1 or anti-CTLA-4 therapy, and roughly 40% had some. Three patients responded partially, comprising one with hepatocellular carcinoma and two with cutaneous melanoma.

Per germline, CDR1 SGHNT and CDR2 YENEEA. This CDR3 spans 16 amino acids. V lost 1 base to trimming and J lost 6 bases; unmatched junction nucleotides: 7. General study points: Antigen targets of the expanded peripheral T cells went undetermined.

Data came from immunoSEQ multiplex PCR; TCRdb stores just in-frame clones and leaves some out. Of over 45,000 clones detected, approximately 80% appear once; the ten largest clones hold over 2.5%. This clonotype was obtained from an adult with an advanced solid tumor such as melanoma, head and neck, liver or kidney cancer. This chain uses TRBV11-3 with TRBJ2-7, with TRBD2 identical over 12 bases. The sequenced sample was CD4+ or CD8+ T cells sorted from blood, obtained in a trial of the OX40 agonist ivuxolimab. CDR3 sequence: CASSLVLAGGSSEQYF. The CDR3 nucleotides are TGTGCCAGCAGCTTAGTCCTAGCGGGAGGGAGTAGCGAGCAGTACTTC.